What follows are 23 T cell receptor beta chains derived from one specimen sequenced in a study of blood T cells in healthy people across ages. For the second PCR, which ran for about 7 to 11 cycles, a sample-barcoded 5' primer and a J-beta primer mix were used. MiXCR, applied by TCRdb to the 5' RACE reads, yields one record per CDR3 protein. This sample has approximately 1,000,000 distinct CDR3 sequences, with 30% to 40% found just once. What was sequenced was blood. These receptors were obtained from a man younger than 30 in good health.

This clonotype showed up just a few times. The gene calls are TRBV6-1 and TRBJ2-7; weak D call: TRBD1 (6 bases). Germline values: CDR1 MNHNS, CDR2 SASEGT. This CDR3 region has 15 residues. V dropped 3 bases and J dropped 2 bases, with 14 bases sitting between them. In DNA form, the CDR3 reads TGTGCCAGCAGTGACGGACAGCGACCACCCTACGAGCAGTACTTC. Its protein is CASSDGQRPPYEQYF.

The V and J genes are TRBV2 and TRBJ1-5, with a tentative D call TRBD1 (5 bases). Per germline, CDR1 SNHLY and CDR2 FYNNEI. This CDR3 region has 12 residues. Between the trimmed V and J ends, which lost 8 bases and 4 bases, there was a span of 9 bases. This CDR3 reads CASDSFNQPQHF. The CDR3 DNA reads TGTGCCAGCGACAGCTTTAATCAGCCCCAGCATTTT.

The gene calls are TRBV12-3 or TRBV12-4 and TRBJ2-3; a possible D gene is TRBD1 (7 bases). CDR3 length equals 18 residues. Trimming pared 7 bases from V and 0 bases from J, leaving 23 bases between. CDR3 sequence: CASTAGGRGGPSTDTQYF. The CDR3 DNA is TGTGCCAGCACCGCTGGGGGGAGAGGGGGCCCTAGCACAGATACGCAGTATTTT.

This chain links TRBV7-2 with TRBJ2-3, with D perhaps being TRBD1 or TRBD2 (5 bases each). Per germline, CDR1 SGHTA and CDR2 FQGNSA. Trimming stripped 0 bases from V and 9 bases from J, with 16 bases between. The CDR3 totals 15 residues. DNA for the CDR3: TGTGCCAGCAGCTTAGCTGGCCAACTAGGGGTGACGCAGTATTTT. Amino acid sequence: CASSLAGQLGVTQYF.

This clonotype has more than one count but fewer than ten. The rearrangement uses TRBV20-1 and TRBJ2-3; D may be TRBD1 or TRBD2 (5 bases each). The germline V gene has CDR1 DFQATT and CDR2 SNEGSKA (reference sequence). The CDR3 has 17 amino acids. Trimming took off 0 bases at V and 2 bases at J, with 18 bases between the two ends. CDR3 in DNA: TGCAGTGCTAGAGACCTCGGGGCTAGTCCTAACACAGATACGCAGTATTTT. Its protein is CSARDLGASPNTDTQYF.

The CDR3 region has the DNA TGTGCCACCTGGACAGGGCAAGGGGGCTACACCTTC. It is translated as CATWTGQGGYTF. The V gene is TRBV2, the J gene TRBJ1-2; 8 positions agree with TRBD1. Per the germline V gene, CDR1 is SNHLY and CDR2 is FYNNEI. The CDR3 totals 12 residues. V gave up 10 bases and J gave up 8 bases; unmatched junction bases: 9.

This sequence joins TRBV15 and TRBJ1-2; 9 bases agree with TRBD1. This CDR3 spans 18 amino acids. Trimming cost V 4 bases and J 8 bases; bases outside gene matches: 20. Germline loops: CDR1 LNHNV, CDR2 YYDKDF (reference sequence). CDR3 in DNA: TGTGCCACCAGCACAAAGGGATGGAAGACAGGGGGGAATGGGGGCTACACCTTC. Protein sequence: CATSTKGWKTGGNGGYTF. The full variable domain, rest sourced from reference TRBV15 and TRBJ1-2, is DAMVIQNPRYQVTQFGKPVTLSCSQTLNHNVMYWYQQKSSQAPKLLFHYYDKDFNNEADTPDNFQSRRPNTSFCFLDIRSPGLGDTAMYLCATSTKGWKTGGNGGYTFGSGTRLTVV.

The V call is TRBV6-5, the J call TRBJ1-1, with D unclear. CDR3 length: 17 residues. The germline CDR1 and CDR2 sequences are MNHEY and SVGAGI. Trimming left V 4 bases short and J 0 bases short, with 18 bases between. CDR3 loop: CASSFSPGSHMNTEAFF. The DNA of the CDR3 is TGTGCCAGCAGTTTTTCACCCGGGTCTCACATGAACACTGAAGCTTTCTTT.

This clonotype was detected only a few times. J is TRBJ1-1 and V is TRBV6-5; possible D gene TRBD1, 6 bases. This CDR3 contains 13 residues. The ends were cut back, 7 bases at V and 0 bases at J, with 9 bases in the middle. CDR1 is MNHEY, CDR2 SVGAGI, per germline. The CDR3 loop is CASTGGLNTEAFF. In DNA form, the CDR3 reads TGTGCCAGCACGGGGGGCCTGAACACTGAAGCTTTCTTT.

This clonotype showed up just a few times. The chain carries TRBV7-3 and TRBJ2-1; no definite D call. The ends were cut back, 2 bases at V and 4 bases at J, with 15 bases in the middle. The CDR3 is 16 amino acids. Germline V gene lookup returns CDR1 SGHTA and CDR2 FQGTGA. The CDR3 protein is CASSLYTTNSYNEQFF. The CDR3, as DNA: TGTGCCAGCAGCTTATATACCACAAATAGTTACAATGAGCAGTTCTTC.

This clonotype was recorded a few times. The chain recombines TRBV3-1 with TRBJ1-5; unclear D gene. Trimming cost V 2 bases and J 3 bases, with 8 bases left between them. The CDR3 covers 14 residues. Germline assignment: CDR1 LGHDT and CDR2 YNNKEL (reference sequence). CDR3 in amino acids: CASSQSLFNQPQHF. The DNA of the CDR3 is TGTGCCAGCAGCCAATCTCTTTTCAATCAGCCCCAGCATTTT.

This chain links TRBV20-1 with TRBJ2-5; 10 bases are shared with TRBD2. The CDR3 totals 17 residues. Germline V gene lookup returns CDR1 DFQATT and CDR2 SNEGSKA (reference sequence). The ends lost 2 bases at V and 11 bases at J; junction bases unmatched: 20. The CDR3 loop is CSARSLAGVLGWDEQYF. The CDR3 coding sequence is TGCAGTGCTAGATCCCTAGCGGGGGTATTAGGCTGGGATGAGCAGTACTTC.

CDR3 residues: CASSFPGQDYGYTF. The DNA of the CDR3 is TGTGCCAGCAGTTTCCCAGGACAGGACTATGGCTACACCTTC. This chain uses TRBV6-5 with TRBJ1-2; 7 nucleotides match TRBD1. CDR3 length equals 14 residues. The germline V gene encodes CDR1 MNHEY and CDR2 SVGAGI. V was pared by 4 bases and J by 3 bases, with 5 bases of the junction left unmatched.

Here the CDR3 DNA reads TGTGCCAGCAGCTTAGATCCAAGCTATGGCTACACCTTC. This translates into CASSLDPSYGYTF. This chain joins TRBV7-2 and TRBJ1-2; D not resolved. CDR3 length: 13 amino acids. Deletions cut 1 base from V and 4 bases from J, with 7 bases between. Germline V gives CDR1 SGHTA, CDR2 FQGNSA.

There are a few counts of this clonotype. The CDR3 sequence: CASSQESGTYQETQYF. The CDR3 DNA sequence: TGTGCCAGCAGCCAAGAGTCGGGAACGTACCAAGAGACCCAGTACTTC. V usage is TRBV4-2 and J usage is TRBJ2-5; D perhaps matches TRBD2 (5 bases). V lost 0 bases and J lost 0, with 11 bases in between. Per the germline V gene, CDR1 is LGHNA and CDR2 is YNFKEQ. This CDR3 contains 16 residues.

This clonotype occurred a few times. J is TRBJ2-3 and V is TRBV27; no clear D gene. V was cut by 2 bases and J by 5 bases, with 17 bases left in between. The germline V gene encodes CDR1 MNHEY and CDR2 SMNVEV (reference sequence). CDR3 length: 16 residues. CDR3 residues: CASSLIYASPRDTQYF. Written as DNA, the CDR3 is TGTGCCAGCAGTTTAATCTACGCATCACCCAGAGATACGCAGTATTTT.

The J gene is TRBJ2-7, the V gene TRBV20-1; D may correspond to TRBD1 or TRBD2 (5 bases each). Germline loops: CDR1 DFQATT, CDR2 SNEGSKA (reference sequence). Deletions cut 4 bases from V and 0 bases from J, with 10 bases between. This CDR3 has 13 residues. The CDR3 is CSATGTDSYEQYF. The CDR3, as DNA: TGCAGTGCTACTGGGACGGACTCCTACGAGCAGTACTTC.

This clonotype was counted only a few times. The chain employs TRBV4-3 and TRBJ1-1, with D unresolved. From germline, CDR1 is LGHNA and CDR2 YSLEER. This CDR3 has 14 amino acids. V was trimmed by 2 bases and J by 1 base, leaving 8 bases between them. CDR3 DNA sequence: TGCGCCAGCAGCCAATACGGATCGAACACTGAAGCTTTCTTT. Translated: CASSQYGSNTEAFF.

This clonotype was seen more than once but under ten times. The chain has TRBV5-1 and TRBJ2-1; tentatively, D is TRBD1 (5 bases). The CDR3 contains 14 residues. Trimming removed 7 bases at V and 3 bases at J, with 14 bases between. Germline CDR1 is SGHRS and CDR2 is YFSETQ. The CDR3 is CASGRDSDYNEQFF. The CDR3 bases are TGCGCCAGCGGCCGAGACAGTGACTACAATGAGCAGTTCTTC.

This clonotype was seen more than once but under ten times. The chain employs TRBV20-1 and TRBJ1-2; D unresolved. The CDR3 is 11 amino acids. Germline CDR1 and CDR2: DFQATT and SNEGSKA (reference sequence). V dropped 3 bases and J dropped 5 bases, with 7 bases sitting between them. The CDR3 DNA is TGCAGTGCTAGCTCCGGATATGGCTACACCTTC. It translates to CSASSGYGYTF.

This clonotype appeared a few times. The chain links TRBV20-1 to TRBJ1-2; TRBD1 might be the D (6 bases). CDR1 is DFQATT and CDR2 is SNEGSKA in the germline V gene (reference sequence). CDR3 length equals 13 residues. Trimming removed 6 bases at V and 4 bases at J, with 15 bases between. Here the CDR3 reads CSANRAASYGYTF. CDR3 nucleotides: TGCAGTGCAAACAGGGCAGCTTCCTATGGCTACACCTTC.

The CDR3 nucleotides are TGTGCCAGCAGCTCCCTGTCGAACACCGGGGAGCTGTTTTTT. Encoded protein: CASSSLSNTGELFF. The chain links TRBV7-2 to TRBJ2-2, with D unclear. CDR1 is SGHTA, CDR2 FQGNSA, per germline. There are 14 residues in the CDR3. Trimming stripped 4 bases from V and 0 bases from J, with 6 bases between.

This clonotype was observed a few times. This chain joins TRBV27 and TRBJ2-7; 7 bases agree with TRBD1. The CDR3 contains 14 residues. V trimming: 6 bases; J trimming: 2 bases; junction bases outside the gene matches: 7. Germline V gene lookup returns CDR1 MNHEY and CDR2 SMNVEV (reference sequence). CDR3 coding DNA: TGTGCCAGCAGACCGACAACAGGGGCCTACGAGCAGTACTTC. Translated, it gives CASRPTTGAYEQYF.